The T cell receptor beta chain under discussion was sequenced for a study of cytomegalovirus exposure and HLA in healthy donors. Study as a whole: Genetic ancestry analysis placed around four fifths of the roughly 400 donors that were genotyped in the Caucasian-associated cluster. Study conclusions and caveats: Rare sequences made up most TCRs, while some public TCRs were found in many donors.

Losses at the gene ends were 4 bases for V and 1 base for J; bases not matched to a gene: 2. Germline V gene lookup returns CDR1 MDHEN and CDR2 SYDVKM. The CDR3 sequence is 14 residues long. The PCR employed 60 Vbeta primers together with 13 Jbeta primers. The protocol was immunoSEQ multiplex PCR, while the TCRdb copy is restricted to in-frame clones and leaves out a portion. The data contain some 160,000 clones, approximately 80% of them singletons. For this clone: The antigen is not known.

The sequencing input was PBMCs. This receptor was obtained from a male donor in good health and CMV-seronegative. V and J are TRBV28 and TRBJ2-3, with 7 bases aligning to TRBD2. CDR3 region: CASSYAGGTDTQYF. In DNA, the CDR3 is TGTGCCAGCAGTTATGCGGGGGGCACAGATACGCAGTATTTT. Full variable domain (rest looked up from reference TRBV28 and TRBJ2-3): DVKVTQSSRYLVKRTGEKVFLECVQDMDHENMFWYRQDPGLGLRLIYFSYDVKMKEKGDIPEGYSVSREKKERFSLILESASTNQTSMYLCASSYAGGTDTQYFGPGTRLTVL.